Below are 20 T cell receptor beta chains sequenced from a single sample in a study of blood T cells in healthy people across ages (dated by TCRdb to about 2015). Library generation was performed with 5' RACE. This sample was sequenced with an Illumina HiSeq 2500. The second PCR ran for roughly 7 to 11 cycles and used a J-beta primer mix along with a sample-barcoded 5' primer. Through fastp at Q25 and MiXCR, TCRdb rebuilt clones from the public reads, retaining in-frame beta chains. Rows are combined by CDR3 protein, so each entry shows the most common genes and DNA. This sample is represented by approximately 810,000 distinct CDR3 sequences; under 35% of them were singletons. Approximately 15% of the sample is held by the ten biggest clonotypes. Sequencing used blood. These receptors were collected from a woman older than 75 in good health.

Comment on this clonotype: Given a much more abundant clone one base away, this may be a read error. The chain joins TRBV20-1 to TRBJ2-5; 10 bases align to TRBD2. In germline, CDR1 is DFQATT, CDR2 SNEGSKA (reference sequence). V lost 3 bases, J lost 4 bases, and 17 bases stayed unmatched. The CDR3 loop spans 18 amino acids. The CDR3: CSARIGYSGGMYGETQYF. The CDR3 nucleotides are TGCAGTGCTAGGATTGGGTATAGCGGGGGGATGTATGGAGAGACCCAGTACTTC.

This clonotype was picked up a small number of times. Compared with germline, one end of the junction differs, possibly owing to a read error. J is TRBJ2-3 and V is TRBV12-3 or TRBV12-4; D is undetermined. There are 15 residues in the CDR3. The CDR3: CASSYDKGSTDTEYF. The CDR3, as DNA: TGTGCCAGCAGTTACGACAAGGGAAGCACAGATACGGAGTATTTT.

This clonotype was seen a handful of times. This may stem from a read error, because a much larger clone lies one nucleotide away. In DNA, the CDR3 is TGTGCCAGCAGCTTGCAGGGGGCGAAAGGTGAGCAGTTCTTC. Translated, it gives CASSLQGAKGEQFF. The chain joins TRBV11-2 to TRBJ2-1; 8 nucleotides agree with TRBD1. The CDR3 sequence is 14 residues long. V was pared by 3 bases and J by 9 bases, with 7 bases of the junction left unmatched. Germline V gene sequence: CDR1 SGHAT, CDR2 FQNNGV.

At least ten counts were recorded for this clonotype. The rearrangement joins TRBV5-1 to TRBJ2-3; D not certain. Germline CDR1 is SGHRS and CDR2 is YFSETQ. The CDR3 extends over 15 amino acids. Trimming left V 4 bases short and J 2 bases short, with 14 bases between. This CDR3 reads CASSPVPSNTDTQYF. CDR3 bases: TGCGCCAGCAGCCCGGTCCCCAGTAACACAGATACGCAGTATTTT.

In this sample, this clonotype turned up a few times. This rearrangement joins TRBV12-3 or TRBV12-4 to TRBJ1-6, with D hard to call. V lost 5 bases and J 5 bases, leaving 13 bases between the germline ends. The CDR3 is 15 residues long. This chain's CDR3 is CASSPRVENNSPLHF. CDR3 bases: TGTGCCAGCAGTCCTAGGGTCGAGAATAATTCACCCCTCCACTTT.

This clonotype came up many times. The chain employs TRBV7-9 and TRBJ2-4; D may be TRBD1 (5 bases). V lost 5 bases, J lost 8 bases, and 16 bases lay in between. This CDR3 comprises 14 residues. The germline V gene has CDR1 SEHNR and CDR2 FQNEAQ (reference sequence). CDR3 DNA sequence: TGTGCCAGCAGCGCTATGGGCAGGGTGGACATTCAGTACTTC. It encodes CASSAMGRVDIQYF.

DNA of the CDR3: TGTGCCAGCAGTTTATGGACCGGGACTAGTTTCAATGAGCAGTTCTTC. Encoded protein: CASSLWTGTSFNEQFF. The genes are TRBV2 and TRBJ2-1; TRBD2 aligns across 8 bases. The CDR3 has 16 residues. V lost 5 bases to trimming and J lost 6 bases; unmatched junction nucleotides: 12. Germline values: CDR1 SNHLY, CDR2 FYNNEI.

About this clonotype: Germline and junction disagree at one end, which may indicate a read error. The V gene is TRBV6-2 or TRBV6-3, the J gene TRBJ2-1; 9 bases map to TRBD2. The CDR3 spans 18 residues. CDR1 MNHEY and CDR2 SVGEGT come from the germline V gene. The CDR3 is CASSSSIAGVSSYNGQFF. The CDR3 coding sequence is TGTGCCAGCAGCTCCTCTATAGCGGGGGTCAGCTCCTACAATGGGCAGTTCTTC.

This clonotype came up a few times. The J gene is TRBJ2-3, the V gene TRBV6-1; 12 bases agree with TRBD1. The CDR3 is 16 amino acids. Germline CDR1 reads MNHNS; CDR2 reads SASEGT. After removal of 7 bases from V and 4 bases from J, the junction contained 9 bases not matched to a gene. The CDR3: CASTMGTGGRADTQYF. As DNA, the CDR3 is TGTGCCAGCACCATGGGGACAGGGGGCCGCGCAGATACGCAGTATTTT.

The chain combines TRBV3-1 with TRBJ2-1, with D possibly matching TRBD2 (6 bases). CDR1 and CDR2 (germline): LGHDT, YNNKEL (reference sequence). CDR3 length: 16 amino acids. Trimming took 1 base from V and 3 from J, leaving 13 bases between them. The CDR3 DNA is TGTGCCAGCAGCCAAGCCTCCGGGGGAAACTACAATGAGCAGTTCTTC. Its protein is CASSQASGGNYNEQFF.

The count of this clonotype is one. The rearrangement uses TRBV4-2 and TRBJ2-7; D possibly corresponds to TRBD2 (6 bases). This CDR3 region has 14 residues. Trimming removed 0 bases from V and 7 bases from J, with 13 bases in between. The germline CDR1 and CDR2 sequences are LGHNA and YNFKEQ. The CDR3 sequence: CASSQDFGGVEQYF. Written as DNA, the CDR3 is TGTGCCAGCAGCCAAGATTTTGGAGGGGTGGAGCAGTACTTC.

In its sample, this clonotype was seen many times. The chain employs TRBV7-2 and TRBJ2-5, with a tentative D call TRBD2 (6 bases). The length of the CDR3 is 14 residues. Germline values: CDR1 SGHTA, CDR2 FQGNSA. V was pared by 0 bases and J by 6 bases, with 11 bases between. The DNA of the CDR3 is TGTGCCAGCAGCTTAGCGGGGGGATGGAAGACCCAGTACTTC. Protein product: CASSLAGGWKTQYF.

Only one count was recorded for this clonotype. A much larger clone is a single base away; this may be a read error. The chain combines TRBV6-1 with TRBJ2-1; 10 positions agree with TRBD2. The J call may be in error: the DNA end matches TRBJ2-7 better. CDR3 length: 18 amino acids. The V gene's germline CDR1 is MNHNS and CDR2 SASEGT. The CDR3 DNA reads TGTGCCAGCAGTGCGTCTAGCGGGGGACCCGCGACCAGATACGAGCAGTACTTC. It codes for CASSASSGGPATRYEQYF.

The chain joins TRBV24-1 to TRBJ1-5, with TRBD1 as a possible D gene (6 bases). This CDR3 spans 14 amino acids. Deletions cut 3 bases from V and 3 bases from J, with 8 bases between. Germline loops: CDR1 KGHDR, CDR2 SFDVKD. CDR3 sequence (DNA): TGTGCCACCAGTGATACAGGGAACAATCAGCCCCAGCATTTT. This codes for CATSDTGNNQPQHF.

This clonotype was found many times. The chain joins TRBV29-1 to TRBJ2-3; 7 bases are a match to TRBD2. Germline V gene sequence: CDR1 SQVTM, CDR2 ANQGSEA. Losses at the gene ends were 8 bases for V and 0 bases for J; bases not matched to a gene: 2. CDR3 length equals 12 residues. CDR3 DNA sequence: TGCAGCTACGGGGGGAGCACAGATACGCAGTATTTT. It encodes CSYGGSTDTQYF.

Only a few counts were recorded for this clonotype. The V and J genes are TRBV7-2 and TRBJ1-2; D gene uncertain. Germline CDR1 is SGHTA and CDR2 is FQGNSA. The CDR3 loop spans 12 amino acids. The V end was cut by 5 bases, the J end by 7 bases, with 11 bases between. The CDR3: CASSVPGIGYTF. CDR3 nucleotide sequence: TGTGCCAGCAGCGTACCGGGCATTGGCTACACCTTC.

This clonotype was recorded many times. CDR3 nucleotide sequence: TGTGCCAGCAGCTTAGTGGACGGTACGCAGTATTTT. This translates into CASSLVDGTQYF. J is TRBJ2-3 and V is TRBV7-2; D call uncertain. Per germline, CDR1 SGHTA and CDR2 FQGNSA. The germline V and J ends were trimmed by 1 base and 8 bases, with 7 bases remaining between them. The CDR3 runs 12 residues.

The genes are TRBV5-6 and TRBJ2-4; 7 bases are a match to TRBD1. The closer fit of TRBJ2-5 to the DNA end suggests the J call may be wrong. The CDR3 extends over 15 amino acids. In germline, CDR1 is SGHDT, CDR2 YYEEEE. The CDR3 nucleotides are TGTGCCAGCAGCTTTACAGGGGCCTCCGGGGAGACCCAGTACTTC. Its protein product is CASSFTGASGETQYF.

Notes on this clonotype: A read error is possible here, since a much larger clone lies one base away. The J gene is TRBJ2-7, the V gene TRBV12-3 or TRBV12-4; TRBD1 matches 7 bases. With 5 bases clipped from V and 1 base from J, the junction kept 5 bases outside the gene matches. CDR3 length: 14 amino acids. The CDR3 is CASSRGGQSYEQYF. The CDR3 DNA sequence: TGTGCCAGCAGTAGAGGGGGACAGTCCTACGAGCAGTACTTC.

V usage is TRBV28 and J usage is TRBJ1-5, with no clear D. The CDR3 is made up of 15 amino acids. Per germline, CDR1 MDHEN and CDR2 SYDVKM. Deletions cut 11 bases from V and 3 bases from J, with 20 bases between. The CDR3 DNA is TGTGCCGACAACAGACTCCCGACGGCCAATCAGCCCCAGCATTTT. Protein product: CADNRLPTANQPQHF.